This is a list of T cell receptor beta chains from one sample in a study of cytomegalovirus exposure and HLA in healthy donors. Clones were sequenced by immunoSEQ multiplex PCR, and TCRdb holds only the in-frame ones, with some missing. Among under 200,000 clones listed, around 85% were seen once. Source material: PBMCs. The source of these receptors is a man aged 18 to 29 in good health and CMV-seropositive. Each CDR3 is given with its conserved first and last residue. A D gene is named only where the DNA matches it firmly. Not all rows give a size; the values are once, few, many and, for expanded clones, a class.

>TRBV10-1|TRBJ1-4|.|.
CASRFRTATNEKLFF
TGCGCCAGCCGGTTCCGGACAGCAACTAATGAAAAACTGTTTTTT
>TRBV18|TRBJ2-1|once|TRBD1
CASSRSGQGDRNEQFF
TGTGCCAGCTCACGGTCTGGACAGGGGGATAGGAATGAGCAGTTCTTC
>TRBV19|TRBJ1-5|.|TRBD1
CASSTGTGDWQPQHF
TGTGCCAGTAGTACCGGGACAGGGGACTGGCAGCCCCAGCATTTT
>TRBV5-6|TRBJ1-6|.|.
CASRSRAANSPLHF
TGTGCCAGCAGGAGCAGAGCGGCTAATTCACCTCTCCACTTT
>TRBV12-5|TRBJ2-5|once|.
CASAQQETQYF
TGTGCTAGTGCCCAACAAGAGACCCAGTACTTC
>TRBV6-5|TRBJ2-7|.|.
CASSEGVYEQYF
TGTGCCAGCAGTGAAGGAGTCTACGAGCAGTACTTC
>TRBV5-1|TRBJ1-2|.|TRBD1
CASSLEQGAEGYTF
TGCGCCAGCAGCTTGGAACAGGGGGCCGAGGGCTACACCTTC
>TRBV7-6|TRBJ2-1|.|TRBD1
CASSFRTGSGNEQFF
TGTGCCAGCAGTTTCCGGACAGGTTCGGGAAATGAGCAGTTCTTC
>TRBV2|TRBJ2-3|.|TRBD2
CASPAGATDTQYF
TGTGCCAGCCCAGCGGGAGCCACAGATACGCAGTATTTT
>TRBV7-2|TRBJ2-1|.|TRBD1
CASSLDRGFFYNEQFF
TGTGCCAGCAGCTTAGACAGGGGGTTTTTCTACAATGAGCAGTTCTTC
>TRBV9|TRBJ1-6|.|.
CASSVGVQAPHNSPLHF
TGTGCCAGCAGCGTAGGGGTCCAGGCACCGCATAATTCACCCCTCCACTTT
>TRBV30|TRBJ2-1|.|.
CACLDSNEQFF
TGTGCCTGTCTAGACAGCAATGAGCAGTTCTTC
>TRBV2|TRBJ1-5|.|.
CASSEITGYNQPQHF
TGTGCCAGCAGTGAAATTACAGGGTACAATCAGCCCCAGCATTTT
>TRBV5-4|TRBJ1-2|.|.
CASSHPLGPIDSFYGYTF
TGTGCCAGCAGCCATCCGTTAGGGCCTATTGACAGTTTTTATGGCTACACCTTC
>TRBV7-9|TRBJ1-1|.|.
CASSFSGSEAFF
TGTGCCAGCAGCTTCTCAGGGTCTGAAGCTTTCTTT
>TRBV4-3|TRBJ2-2|.|TRBD2
CASSLGGNAGELFF
TGCGCCAGCAGTCTCGGGGGGAACGCCGGGGAGCTGTTTTTT
>TRBV25-1|TRBJ2-7|.|TRBD2
CARKGLGSYEQYF
TGTGCCAGGAAAGGACTAGGATCCTACGAGCAGTACTTC
>TRBV6-1|TRBJ1-2|.|.
CASCPRILHGYTF
TGTGCCAGCTGCCCCAGGATTCTGCATGGCTACACCTTC
>TRBV11-2|TRBJ1-1|.|.
CASSSTRGGTEAFF
TGTGCCAGCAGCTCTACCCGCGGGGGCACTGAAGCTTTCTTT
>TRBV10-1|TRBJ2-7|.|TRBD1
CASSLRTGENSYEQYF
TGCGCCAGCAGTCTCCGGACAGGGGAAAACTCCTACGAGCAGTACTTC
>TRBV7-9|TRBJ1-1|.|TRBD1
CASSVPGQEKSRAFF
TGTGCCAGCAGTGTACCGGGACAGGAGAAAAGTAGAGCTTTCTTT
>TRBV5-1|TRBJ2-1|.|TRBD2
CASSRTSGGLYNEQFF
TGCGCCAGCAGTCGGACTAGCGGGGGCCTTTACAATGAGCAGTTCTTC
>TRBV5-6|TRBJ2-3|.|TRBD2
CASSRGAGPQYF
TGTGCCAGCAGCCGGGGAGCGGGGCCGCAGTATTTT
>TRBV4-1|TRBJ2-5|.|.
CASSGGTWTQYF
TGCGCCAGCAGTGGGGGGACGTGGACCCAGTACTTC
>TRBV5-4|TRBJ2-1|.|TRBD1
CASSGQGTYNEQFF
TGTGCCAGCAGCGGACAGGGAACCTACAATGAGCAGTTCTTC
>TRBV7-6|TRBJ2-2|.|.
CASISLKGGTGELFF
TGTGCCAGCATCTCCCTCAAGGGGGGGACCGGGGAGCTGTTTTTT
>TRBV19|TRBJ1-3|.|.
CASSITGVNTIYF
TGTGCCAGTAGTATAACGGGGGTCAACACCATATATTTT
>TRBV27|TRBJ2-7|.|.
CASSLYRPGGTAYEQYF
TGTGCCAGCAGTTTATACCGGCCCGGCGGGACAGCCTACGAGCAGTACTTC
>TRBV27|TRBJ2-7|.|.
CASSLWGAYEQYF
TGTGCCAGCAGTTTGTGGGGCGCCTACGAGCAGTACTTC
>TRBV5-1|TRBJ2-7|.|TRBD1
CASSLRQGSSGYEQYF
TGCGCCAGCAGCCTCCGACAGGGTTCGTCAGGGTACGAGCAGTACTTC
>TRBV15|TRBJ2-3|.|TRBD2
CATKRGAVRDTQYF
TGTGCCACCAAGCGGGGGGCAGTTCGAGATACGCAGTATTTT
>TRBV11-3|TRBJ2-7|.|.
CASSLGGAAYEQYF
TGTGCCAGCAGCTTGGGCGGGGCGGCGTACGAGCAGTACTTC
>TRBV7-2|TRBJ2-7|.|.
CASSLWAGDNYEQYF
TGTGCCAGCAGCTTATGGGCAGGGGACAACTACGAGCAGTACTTC
>TRBV15|TRBJ2-5|.|.
CATSRVLVAEETQYF
TGTGCCACCAGCAGGGTCCTTGTGGCGGAAGAGACCCAGTACTTC
>TRBV6-5|TRBJ1-2|.|.
CASSYSQGYGYTF
TGTGCCAGCAGTTACTCGCAGGGGTATGGCTACACCTTC
>TRBV5-4|TRBJ2-2|.|TRBD1
CASSLDRVKGTGELFF
TGTGCCAGCAGCCTGGACAGGGTCAAAGGGACCGGGGAGCTGTTTTTT
>TRBV6-5|TRBJ1-5|few|.
CASGQWSDQPQHF
TGTGCCAGTGGACAGTGGTCGGATCAGCCCCAGCATTTT
>TRBV4-1|TRBJ2-7|.|.
CASSQGRGRAYEQYF
TGCGCCAGCAGCCAAGGGAGGGGGCGTGCCTACGAGCAGTACTTC
>TRBV4-1|TRBJ1-3|.|TRBD1
CASSQQGARTGNTIYF
TGCGCCAGCAGCCAACAGGGGGCGCGAACTGGAAACACCATATATTTT